These 23 T cell receptor beta chains share one sample of origin, sequenced in a study of CD8+ T cells in alopecia areata. Documented treatment: oral pan-JAK inhibitor, 5-10 mg twice daily. RNA extraction and reverse transcription yielded cDNA as sequencing template. Measured with immunoSEQ multiplex PCR; TCRdb has only the in-frame clones, and not every one. The table lists more than 90,000 clones, almost 60% of them singletons, with roughly 15% in the top ten. This sample comprised CD8+ T cells sorted from blood, obtained at approximately week 55, from a patient treated with tofacitinib. The source is a human donor with alopecia areata.

The rearrangement joins TRBV29-1 to TRBJ2-1; 12 bases map to TRBD1. Germline-derived CDR1 and CDR2 are SQVTM and ANQGSEA. The CDR3 has 21 residues. The V gene end was trimmed by 3 bases and the J gene end by 2 bases; junction bases not matched to a gene: 20. CDR3 DNA sequence: TGCAGCGTTGATCTGGGGGAGCCTGGGACAGGGGGCTGGAGGCCCTACAATGAGCAGTTCTTC. As protein: CSVDLGEPGTGGWRPYNEQFF.

The chain carries TRBV5-1 and TRBJ2-3, with D uncertain. The CDR3 covers 12 residues. Germline CDR1 and CDR2: SGHRS and YFSETQ. V shed 3 bases and J shed 2 bases, with 4 bases lying between them. CDR3 amino acids: CASSYYTDTQYF. In DNA form, the CDR3 reads TGCGCCAGCAGCTACTACACAGATACGCAGTATTTT.

This clone was detected a few times. The rearrangement joins TRBV4-2 to TRBJ2-7; D ambiguous. The CDR3 spans 13 residues. The V end lost 1 base, the J end lost 3 bases, and 7 bases lay between the germline ends. In germline, CDR1 is LGHNA, CDR2 YNFKEQ. The DNA of the CDR3 is TGTGCCAGCAGCCAAGTGGTGGGCTACGAGCAGTACTTC. This encodes CASSQVVGYEQYF.

The chain recombines TRBV5-1 with TRBJ2-5, with D possibly matching TRBD1 (6 bases). The CDR3 sequence is 14 residues long. Germline CDR1 SGHRS, CDR2 YFSETQ. The V gene lost 4 bases and the J gene lost 4 bases, with 14 bases spanning the gap. The CDR3 DNA follows: TGCGCCAGCAGCCGGGAAACAGGGTCAGAGACCCAGTACTTC. The encoded protein is CASSRETGSETQYF.

This clone is a singleton in its sample. The gene calls are TRBV2 and TRBJ1-6; 9 nucleotides match TRBD1. V was clipped by 7 bases and J by 7 bases; unmatched bases: 5. The CDR3 consists of 14 residues. Per the germline V gene, CDR1 is SNHLY and CDR2 is FYNNEI. The CDR3 DNA reads as TGTGCCAGCACTAGGGACAGGGCCAATTCACCCCTCCACTTT. Translated, it gives CASTRDRANSPLHF. Based on the CDR3 plus reference TRBV2 and TRBJ1-6, the full variable domain is EPEVTQTPSHQVTQMGQEVILRCVPISNHLYFYWYRQILGQKVEFLVSFYNNEISEKSEIFDDQFSVERPDGSNFTLKIRSTKLEDSAMYFCASTRDRANSPLHFGNGTRLTVT.

The genes are TRBV20-1 and TRBJ2-7, with D tentatively TRBD2 (6 bases). The CDR3 has 11 amino acids. Germline V gene lookup returns CDR1 DFQATT and CDR2 SNEGSKA (reference sequence). Trimming stripped 6 bases from V and 12 bases from J, with 18 bases between. The CDR3 spells CSAPLSGGAYF. The CDR3 bases are TGCAGTGCGCCCTTATCGGGCGGGGCGTACTTC.

This clone has only a few counts. The chain joins TRBV6-7 to TRBJ1-5; the D is unclear. TRBV6-7 is flagged as an ORF with uncertain function. The CDR3 has 17 residues. V was shortened by 0 bases and J by 5 bases, with 17 bases between the two germline ends. CDR3: CASSYSPTSHRHQPQHF. CDR3 DNA sequence: TGTGCCAGCAGTTACTCGCCAACTTCACACCGGCATCAGCCCCAGCATTTT.

There are a few counts of this clone. For the CDR3, the DNA is TGTGCCTGGAGTGACGGACAGGGTGGTCTGGGCCAAAACATTCAGTACTTC. Encoded protein: CAWSDGQGGLGQNIQYF. J is TRBJ2-4 and V is TRBV30; 8 bases match TRBD1. Germline trimming cut 1 base from V and 5 bases from J; bases unmatched to any gene: 13. In germline, CDR1 is GTSNPN, CDR2 SVGIG (reference sequence). CDR3 length: 17 amino acids.

The rearrangement uses TRBV29-1 and TRBJ1-5; D is possibly TRBD1 (5 bases). Per the germline V gene, CDR1 is SQVTM and CDR2 is ANQGSEA. The V end was cut by 7 bases, the J end by 0 bases, with 13 bases between. The CDR3 covers 14 residues. CDR3 coding DNA: TGCAGCGCCGCGGGCGGACATAGCAATCAGCCCCAGCATTTT. Translating gives CSAAGGHSNQPQHF.

The V gene is TRBV29-1, the J gene TRBJ2-1; 9 nucleotides align to TRBD2. This CDR3 region has 16 residues. V was pared by 1 base and J by 7 bases, with 11 bases of the junction left unmatched. The germline V gene encodes CDR1 SQVTM and CDR2 ANQGSEA. The CDR3 region is CSVEARSSGGMNEQFF. Here the CDR3 DNA reads TGCAGCGTTGAAGCCCGCTCAAGCGGGGGGATGAATGAGCAGTTCTTC.

The chain recombines TRBV4-1 with TRBJ2-1; D not certain. This CDR3 comprises 16 residues. Per the germline V gene, CDR1 is MGHRA and CDR2 is YSYEKL. V was cut by 0 bases and J by 0 bases, with 9 bases left in between. The CDR3 region has the DNA TGCGCCAGCAGCCAAGATTGGAGCAGCTCCTACAATGAGCAGTTCTTC. Translating gives CASSQDWSSSYNEQFF.

The chain employs TRBV27 and TRBJ1-6; TRBD1 matches at 8 bases. CDR1 MNHEY and CDR2 SMNVEV come from the germline V gene (reference sequence). The trim removed 5 bases at V and 7 bases at J, leaving 7 bases unmatched. The CDR3 totals 15 residues. Here the CDR3 reads CASSATGGGNSPLHF. CDR3 coding DNA: TGTGCCAGCAGTGCTACAGGGGGTGGCAATTCACCCCTCCACTTT.

This chain joins TRBV5-6 and TRBJ1-5; tentatively, D is TRBD1 (5 bases). This CDR3 has 13 amino acids. Trimming cost V 5 bases and J 7 bases, with 13 bases left between them. CDR1 is SGHDT, CDR2 YYEEEE, per germline. The CDR3 sequence: CASSPGGGQPQHF. CDR3 bases: TGTGCCAGCAGTCCCGGGGGTGGCCAGCCCCAGCATTTT.

V gene TRBV29-1 combines with J gene TRBJ1-1; D ambiguous. The germline V gene has CDR1 SQVTM and CDR2 ANQGSEA. V gave up 5 bases and J gave up 10 bases, with 14 bases separating them. The CDR3 consists of 11 residues. This CDR3 reads CSVSDDPVAFF. DNA for the CDR3: TGCAGCGTTTCCGATGACCCAGTAGCTTTCTTT. The full variable domain, rest sourced from reference TRBV29-1 and TRBJ1-1, is SAVISQKPSRDICQRGTSLTIQCQVDSQVTMMFWYRQQPGQSLTLIATANQGSEATYESGFVIDKFPISRPNLTFSTLTVSNMSPEDSSIYLCSVSDDPVAFFGQGTRLTVV.

The chain recombines TRBV7-2 with TRBJ2-7; no reliable D call. The CDR3 spans 13 residues. V gave up 5 bases and J gave up 3 bases, with 11 bases separating them. From germline, CDR1 is SGHTA and CDR2 FQGNSA. The CDR3 nucleotides read TGTGCCAGCAGCGAGAGGCAAAACTACGAGCAGTACTTC. Translated: CASSERQNYEQYF.

The V and J genes are TRBV6-5 and TRBJ1-1; possibly TRBD1 for D (5 bases). CDR3 size: 13 residues. Trimming stripped 0 bases from V and 8 bases from J, with 10 bases between. Germline assignment: CDR1 MNHEY and CDR2 SVGAGI. The chain's CDR3 is CASSYSVGTEAFF. The DNA for the CDR3 is TGTGCCAGCAGTTACTCAGTAGGGACCGAAGCTTTCTTT.

The rearrangement joins TRBV19 to TRBJ2-7; D gene unclear. V was cut by 3 bases and J by 4 bases, with 4 bases left in between. CDR3 length equals 11 residues. CDR1 is LNHDA, CDR2 SQIVND, per germline (reference sequence). The CDR3 is CASSMGYEQYF. DNA of the CDR3: TGTGCCAGTAGTATGGGTTACGAGCAGTACTTC.

The chain couples TRBV2 to TRBJ2-5, with 10 nucleotides matching TRBD2. Looked up from germline, CDR1 is SNHLY and CDR2 is FYNNEI. J lost 1 base, V lost 5 bases, and 7 bases had no gene match. The CDR3 has 16 amino acids. For the CDR3, the DNA is TGTGCCAGCAGTTTAACTAGCGGGGCTTCCCAAGAGACCCAGTACTTC. This encodes CASSLTSGASQETQYF.

The rearrangement links TRBV27 to TRBJ1-2; weak D call: TRBD1 (6 bases). V lost 2 bases and J lost 2, with 18 bases in between. Germline loops: CDR1 MNHEY, CDR2 SMNVEV (reference sequence). This CDR3 has 17 residues. The CDR3 nucleotides are TGTGCCAGCAGTTTAGCGTACCCGGGGGGCGCGAACTATGGCTACACCTTC. Amino acid sequence: CASSLAYPGGANYGYTF.

This clone was observed a few times. The chain uses TRBV7-9 and TRBJ2-7; D is perhaps TRBD1 (5 bases). The CDR3 has 13 amino acids. Trimming took off 6 bases at V and 2 bases at J, with 11 bases between the two ends. CDR1 is SEHNR, CDR2 FQNEAQ, per germline (reference sequence). The CDR3 is CASRAGSAYEQYF. The CDR3 DNA is TGTGCCAGCAGGGCAGGGTCGGCCTACGAGCAGTACTTC. The entire variable domain, with the rest obtained from reference TRBV7-9 and TRBJ2-7, is as follows: DTGVSQNPRHKITKRGQNVTFRCDPISEHNRLYWYRQTLGQGPEFLTYFQNEAQLEKSRLLSDRFSAERPKGSFSTLEIQRTEQGDSAMYLCASRAGSAYEQYFGPGTRLTVT.

This chain uses TRBV29-1 with TRBJ1-2; 7 bases are a match to TRBD1. With 3 bases clipped from V and 2 bases from J, the junction kept 9 bases outside the gene matches. CDR3 length equals 15 residues. From germline, CDR1 is SQVTM and CDR2 ANQGSEA. CDR3 loop: CSVEEWTGPNYGYTF. Written as DNA, the CDR3 is TGCAGCGTTGAGGAGTGGACAGGCCCAAACTATGGCTACACCTTC.

This rearrangement joins TRBV9 to TRBJ2-3; D is unresolved. The CDR3 length is 11 residues. Looked up from germline, CDR1 is SGDLS and CDR2 is YYNGEE. The V gene lost 2 bases and the J gene lost 11 bases, with 9 bases spanning the gap. This CDR3 is CASSVGFLQYF. As DNA, the CDR3 is TGTGCCAGCAGCGTGGGGTTTTTGCAGTATTTT.

This clone was picked up a small number of times. The V gene is TRBV10-2, the J gene TRBJ2-5; 9 nucleotides match TRBD1. This CDR3 contains 15 residues. The ends lost 6 bases at V and 0 bases at J; junction bases unmatched: 5. Germline V lookup: CDR1 WSHSY, CDR2 SAAADI. The CDR3 DNA sequence: TGCGCCAGCAGATTGTGGACAGGGGACCAAGAGACCCAGTACTTC. Translating it yields CASRLWTGDQETQYF.